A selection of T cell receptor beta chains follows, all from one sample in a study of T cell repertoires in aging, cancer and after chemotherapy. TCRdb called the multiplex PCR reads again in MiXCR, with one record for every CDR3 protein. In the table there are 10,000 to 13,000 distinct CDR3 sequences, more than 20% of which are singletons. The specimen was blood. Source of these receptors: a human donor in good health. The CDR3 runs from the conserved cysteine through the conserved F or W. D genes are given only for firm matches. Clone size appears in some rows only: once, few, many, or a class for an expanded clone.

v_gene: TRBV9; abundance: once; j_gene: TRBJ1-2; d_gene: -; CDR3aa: CASSFTGDYGYTF; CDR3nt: TGTGCCAGCAGCTTCACAGGTGACTATGGCTACACCTTC
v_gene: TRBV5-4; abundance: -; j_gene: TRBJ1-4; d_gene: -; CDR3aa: CASSAAPGLANEKLFF; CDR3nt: TGTGCCAGCAGCGCCGCCCCAGGGTTGGCTAATGAAAAACTGTTTTTT
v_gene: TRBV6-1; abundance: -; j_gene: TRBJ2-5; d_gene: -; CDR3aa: CASKRHYQETQYF; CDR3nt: TGTGCCAGTAAGAGGCATTACCAAGAGACCCAGTACTTC
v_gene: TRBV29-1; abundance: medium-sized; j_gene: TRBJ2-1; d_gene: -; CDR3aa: CSGWTSEQFF; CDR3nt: TGCAGCGGTTGGACGTCTGAGCAGTTCTTC
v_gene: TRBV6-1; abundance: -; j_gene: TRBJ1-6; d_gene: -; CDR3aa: CASSFAGVSSYNSPLHF; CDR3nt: TGTGCCAGCAGTTTTGCCGGAGTGAGCTCCTATAATTCACCCCTCCACTTT
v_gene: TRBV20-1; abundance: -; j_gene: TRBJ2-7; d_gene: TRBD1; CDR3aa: CSARDGTGSRAGYEQYF; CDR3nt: TGCAGTGCTAGAGATGGGACAGGGAGTAGAGCGGGGTACGAGCAGTACTTC
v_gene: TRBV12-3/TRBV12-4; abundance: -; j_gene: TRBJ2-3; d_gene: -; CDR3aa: CASSIISTDTQYF; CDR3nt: TGTGCCAGCAGTATAATTAGCACAGATACGCAGTATTTT
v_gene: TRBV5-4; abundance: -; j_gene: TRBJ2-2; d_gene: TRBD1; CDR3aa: CASSHGQGRPGELFF; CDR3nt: TGTGCCAGCAGCCATGGACAGGGGCGTCCCGGGGAGCTGTTTTTT
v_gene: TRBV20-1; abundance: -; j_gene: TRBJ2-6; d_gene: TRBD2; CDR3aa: CSAGGGGSGANVLTF; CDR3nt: TGCAGTGCTGGGGGGGGGGGCTCTGGGGCCAACGTCCTGACTTTC
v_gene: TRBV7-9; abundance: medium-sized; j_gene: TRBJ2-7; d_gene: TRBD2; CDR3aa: CASSSGREKNYEQYF; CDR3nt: TGTGCCAGCAGCTCCGGGCGGGAGAAGAACTACGAGCAGTACTTC
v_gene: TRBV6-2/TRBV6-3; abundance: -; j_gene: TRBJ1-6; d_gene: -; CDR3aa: CASLSGRGISYNSPLHF; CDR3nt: TGTGCCAGCCTTTCGGGGAGAGGGATCTCCTATAATTCACCCCTCCACTTT
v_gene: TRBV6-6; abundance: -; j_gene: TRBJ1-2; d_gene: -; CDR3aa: CASSEGGHLRGYTF; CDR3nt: TGTGCCAGCAGTGAAGGAGGACACTTACGGGGCTACACCTTC
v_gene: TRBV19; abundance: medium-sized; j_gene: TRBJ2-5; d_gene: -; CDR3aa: CASRASSETQYF; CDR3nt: TGTGCCAGTAGGGCTAGCAGCGAGACCCAGTACTTC
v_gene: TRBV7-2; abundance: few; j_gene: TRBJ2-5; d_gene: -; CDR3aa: CASSHRDSLETQYF; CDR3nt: TGTGCCAGCAGCCACCGGGACTCATTAGAGACCCAGTACTTC
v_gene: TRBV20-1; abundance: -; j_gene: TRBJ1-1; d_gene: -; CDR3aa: CSSFLRNTEAFF; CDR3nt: TGCAGTTCCTTTTTAAGGAACACTGAAGCTTTCTTT
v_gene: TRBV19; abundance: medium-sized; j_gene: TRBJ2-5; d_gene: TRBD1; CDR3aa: CASRSTGGTQYF; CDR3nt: TGTGCCAGTAGGTCGACAGGGGGCACCCAGTACTTC
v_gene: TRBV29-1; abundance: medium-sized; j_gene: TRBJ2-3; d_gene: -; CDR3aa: CSVDPGHGLVNTQYF; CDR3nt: TGCAGCGTGGATCCGGGACACGGGCTCGTAAATACGCAGTATTTT
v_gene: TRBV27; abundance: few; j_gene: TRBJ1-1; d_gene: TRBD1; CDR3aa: CASSAGDRGLNTEAFF; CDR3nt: TGTGCCAGCAGTGCGGGGGACAGGGGGCTTAACACTGAAGCTTTCTTT
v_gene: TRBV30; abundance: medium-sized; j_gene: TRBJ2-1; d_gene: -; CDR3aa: CAWSVTRFNEQFF; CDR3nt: TGTGCCTGGAGTGTAACCCGCTTCAATGAGCAGTTCTTC
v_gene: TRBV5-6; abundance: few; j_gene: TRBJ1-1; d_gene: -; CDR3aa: CASSLGRRNTEAFF; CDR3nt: TGTGCCAGCAGCTTGGGACGGCGGAACACTGAAGCTTTCTTT
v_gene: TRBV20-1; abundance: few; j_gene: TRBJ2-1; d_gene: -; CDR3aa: CSASGPGAPLYNEQFF; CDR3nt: TGCAGTGCTAGCGGGCCCGGGGCCCCCTTATACAATGAGCAGTTCTTC
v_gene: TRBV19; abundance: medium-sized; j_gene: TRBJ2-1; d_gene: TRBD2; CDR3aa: CASSETSGGAGHEQFF; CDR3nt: TGTGCCAGTAGTGAGACTAGCGGGGGGGCGGGTCATGAGCAGTTCTTC
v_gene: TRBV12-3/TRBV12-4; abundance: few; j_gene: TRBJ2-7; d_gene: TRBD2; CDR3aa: CASSFSGGAYEQYF; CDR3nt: TGTGCCAGCAGCTTTAGCGGGGGGGCCTACGAGCAGTACTTC
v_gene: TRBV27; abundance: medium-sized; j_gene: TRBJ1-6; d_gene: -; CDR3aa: CASTWGRGSPLHF; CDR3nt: TGTGCCAGCACGTGGGGGCGAGGTTCACCCCTCCACTTT
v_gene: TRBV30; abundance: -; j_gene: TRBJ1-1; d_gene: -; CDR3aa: CAWSRGFELLAFF; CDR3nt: TGTGCCTGGAGTCGTGGGTTCGAGTTGTTAGCTTTCTTT
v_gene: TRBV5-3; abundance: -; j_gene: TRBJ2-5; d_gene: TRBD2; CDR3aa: CVSSLGLAEETQYF; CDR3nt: TGCGTTAGCAGCTTGGGACTAGCGGAAGAGACCCAGTACTTC
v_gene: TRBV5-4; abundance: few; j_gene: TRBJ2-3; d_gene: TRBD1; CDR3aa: CASSLGTGGADTQYF; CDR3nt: TGTGCCAGCAGCTTGGGGACAGGGGGAGCAGATACGCAGTATTTT
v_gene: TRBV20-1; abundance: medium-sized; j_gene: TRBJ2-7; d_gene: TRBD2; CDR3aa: CSARLAGGSYEQYF; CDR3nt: TGCAGTGCTAGACTAGCGGGGGGCTCCTACGAGCAGTACTTC